The next 2 T cell receptor beta chains were all read from a single sample in a study of cytomegalovirus exposure and HLA in healthy donors. Clones were sequenced by immunoSEQ multiplex PCR, and TCRdb holds only the in-frame ones, with some missing. The table has around 71,000 clones, 94% seen once. Material: PBMCs. Receptors originate from a man aged 18 to 35 in good health and CMV-seropositive.

The chain combines TRBV18 with TRBJ1-1, with 8 bases lining up with TRBD1. Per germline, CDR1 KGHSH and CDR2 LQKENI. Trimming at V came to 2 bases and at J to 4 bases, leaving 6 bases not matched to a gene. The CDR3 has 15 residues. In DNA form, the CDR3 reads TGTGCCAGCTCACCAAAGCCAGGGGGCTTCACTGAAGCTTTCTTT. Translation gives CASSPKPGGFTEAFF.

This clone has only a few counts. The chain carries TRBV5-1 and TRBJ1-1; TRBD1 matches 8 bases. J was trimmed by 0 bases and V by 4 bases; bases with no gene match: 14. In germline, CDR1 is SGHRS, CDR2 YFSETQ. The CDR3 has 18 residues. In DNA, the CDR3 is TGCGCCAGCAGCCCCTGGACAGGGACAAATGCCTTGAACACTGAAGCTTTCTTT. Translation: CASSPWTGTNALNTEAFF.